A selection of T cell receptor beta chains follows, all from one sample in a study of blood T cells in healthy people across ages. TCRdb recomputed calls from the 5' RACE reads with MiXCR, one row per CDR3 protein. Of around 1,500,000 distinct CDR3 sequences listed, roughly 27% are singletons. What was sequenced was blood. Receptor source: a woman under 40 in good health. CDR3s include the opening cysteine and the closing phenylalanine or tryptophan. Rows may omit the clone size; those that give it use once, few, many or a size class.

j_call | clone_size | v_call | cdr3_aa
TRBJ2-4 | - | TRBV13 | CASSYSGLADYNEQYF
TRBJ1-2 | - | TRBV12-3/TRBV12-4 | CASRGTDLPVPLDYGYTF
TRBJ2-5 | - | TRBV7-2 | CASSPSWEHTQYF
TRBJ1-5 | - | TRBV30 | CACSQGGVQPQHF
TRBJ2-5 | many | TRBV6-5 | CATTSTGKETQYF
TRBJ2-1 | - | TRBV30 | CAWSVPVGQFF
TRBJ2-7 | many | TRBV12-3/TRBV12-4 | CASADRVGDEQYF
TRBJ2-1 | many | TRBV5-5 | CASSLGVGGAYNEQFF
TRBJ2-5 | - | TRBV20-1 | CSARGSVGETQYF
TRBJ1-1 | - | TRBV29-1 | CSVSTGGAGTEAFF
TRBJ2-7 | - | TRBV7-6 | CASTNEVGYEQYF
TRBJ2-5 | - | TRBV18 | CASSNSGVGTQYF
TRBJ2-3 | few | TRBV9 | CASSVDTGRTDTQYF
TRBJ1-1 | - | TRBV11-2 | CASSRGASSTEAFF
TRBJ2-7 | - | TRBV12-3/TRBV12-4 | CASSKRQSPYEQYF
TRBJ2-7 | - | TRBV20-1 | CSAAPLRTGDDEQYF
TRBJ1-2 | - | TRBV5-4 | CASSPPQGQGGGYTF
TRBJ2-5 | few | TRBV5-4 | CASSLRGQALSQYF
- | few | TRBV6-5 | CASSYVRQTYEQYF
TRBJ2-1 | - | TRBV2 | CASFDRTSGSPHEQFF
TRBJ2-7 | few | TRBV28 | CARTYTYEQYF
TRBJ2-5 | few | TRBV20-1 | CSAETLGETQYF
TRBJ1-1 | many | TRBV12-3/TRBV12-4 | CASSLQLNTEAFF
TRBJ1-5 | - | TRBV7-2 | CASTEGNQPQHF
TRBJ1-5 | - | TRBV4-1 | CASSPRQERLNQPQHF
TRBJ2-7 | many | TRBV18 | CASSPGGQGHEQYF
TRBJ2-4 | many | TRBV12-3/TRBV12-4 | CASSFQGNVNIQYF
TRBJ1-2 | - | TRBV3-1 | CASSQPGQVTVGYTF
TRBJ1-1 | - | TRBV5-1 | CASSLRGGKAFF
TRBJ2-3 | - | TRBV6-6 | CASSGSRLGLQYF
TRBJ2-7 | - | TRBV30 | CAWSVGGLLTEQYF
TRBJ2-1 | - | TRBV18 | CASFPLCSYNEQFF
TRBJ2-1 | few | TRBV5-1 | CASSLVSSGGLYNEQFF
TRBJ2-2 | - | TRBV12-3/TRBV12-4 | CASSFASGSRAGELFF
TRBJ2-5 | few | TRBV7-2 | CASSNYGGRETQYF
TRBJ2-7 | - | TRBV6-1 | CASSEGPFGGYEQYF
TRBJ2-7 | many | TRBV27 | CASTWRRGSHEQYF